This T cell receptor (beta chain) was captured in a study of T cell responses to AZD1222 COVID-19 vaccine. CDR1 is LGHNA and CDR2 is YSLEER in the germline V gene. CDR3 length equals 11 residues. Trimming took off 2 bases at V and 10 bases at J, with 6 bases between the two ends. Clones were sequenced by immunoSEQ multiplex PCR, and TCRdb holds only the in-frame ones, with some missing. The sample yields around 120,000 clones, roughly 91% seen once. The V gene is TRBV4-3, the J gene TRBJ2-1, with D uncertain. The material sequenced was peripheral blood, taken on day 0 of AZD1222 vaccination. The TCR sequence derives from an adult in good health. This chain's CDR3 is CASSQKGEQFF. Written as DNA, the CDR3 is TGCGCCAGCAGCCAAAAGGGAGAGCAGTTCTTC.